Sequencing of this T cell receptor (beta chain) was carried out in a study of neurological immune-mediated disorders. Regarding time point: longitudinal time-point 2. This clonotype has just a few counts. Trimming took 3 bases from V and 3 from J, leaving 6 bases between them. This CDR3 has 13 residues. From germline, CDR1 is SGHVS and CDR2 FQNEAQ. Synthesis of cDNA was accomplished via 5'RACE employing 10-nucleotide random UMIs. A single record per CDR3 protein comes from TCRdb applying MiXCR to the 5' RACE reads. The sample lists some 87,000 distinct CDR3 sequences, 4.5% to 7.5% occurring once. The chain has TRBV7-8 and TRBJ1-5; D gene uncertain. The clonotype was recovered from a woman aged 55-69 years with multiple sclerosis. Sequenced: PBMCs. Here the CDR3 DNA reads TGTGCCAGCAGCTTTTCGGTCAATCAGCCCCAGCATTTT. Translating it yields CASSFSVNQPQHF. Full variable domain (missing parts from reference TRBV7-8 and TRBJ1-5): GAGVSQSPRYKVAKRGQDVALRCDPISGHVSLFWYQQALGQGPEFLTYFQNEAQLDKSGLPSDRFFAERPEGSVSTLKIQRTQQEDSAVYLCASSFSVNQPQHFGDGTRLSIL.